This record covers a single T cell receptor (beta chain). The sample comes from a study of OX40 agonist ivuxolimab in advanced cancers. The length of the CDR3 is 15 residues. Germline V lookup: CDR1 SGHRS, CDR2 YFSETQ. Trimming took 4 bases from V and 12 from J; bases not matched to a gene: 15. Patients were excluded for autoimmune disease history or systemic immunosuppression. Measured with immunoSEQ multiplex PCR; TCRdb has only the in-frame clones, and not every one. The repertoire consists of around 26,000 clones, with 81% occurring once and the leading ten covering approximately 29%. The TCR originated in an adult with an advanced solid tumor such as melanoma, head and neck, liver or kidney cancer. The V and J genes are TRBV5-1 and TRBJ1-4, with 7 bases lining up with TRBD1. This sample comprised CD4+ or CD8+ T cells sorted from blood, obtained in a trial of the OX40 agonist ivuxolimab. The chain's CDR3 is CASSRGTYDTGELFF. In DNA form, the CDR3 reads TGCGCCAGCAGCCGAGGGACTTACGACACAGGGGAACTGTTTTTT.